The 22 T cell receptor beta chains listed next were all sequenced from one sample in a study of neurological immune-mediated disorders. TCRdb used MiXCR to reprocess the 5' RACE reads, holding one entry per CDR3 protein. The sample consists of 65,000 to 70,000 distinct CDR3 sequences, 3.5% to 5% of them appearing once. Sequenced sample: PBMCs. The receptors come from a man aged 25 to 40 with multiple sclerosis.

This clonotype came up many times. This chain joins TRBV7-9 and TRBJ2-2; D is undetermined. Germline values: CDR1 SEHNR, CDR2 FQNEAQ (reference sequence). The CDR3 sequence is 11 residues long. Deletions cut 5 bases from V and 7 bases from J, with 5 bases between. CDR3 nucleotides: TGTGCCAGCAGCCGGGTCGGGGAGCTGTTTTTT. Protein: CASSRVGELFF.

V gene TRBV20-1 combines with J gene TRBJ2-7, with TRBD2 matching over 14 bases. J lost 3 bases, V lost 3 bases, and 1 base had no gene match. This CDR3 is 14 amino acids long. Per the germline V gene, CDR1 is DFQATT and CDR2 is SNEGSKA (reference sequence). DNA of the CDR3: TGCAGTGCTAGGGGGACTAGCGGGGGCTACGAGCAGTACTTC. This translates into CSARGTSGGYEQYF.

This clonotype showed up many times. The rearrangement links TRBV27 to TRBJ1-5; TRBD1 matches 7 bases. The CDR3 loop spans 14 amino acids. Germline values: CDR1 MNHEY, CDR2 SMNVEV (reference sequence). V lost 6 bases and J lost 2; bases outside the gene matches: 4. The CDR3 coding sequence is TGTGCCAGCAGGCTAACAGGGGGCAATCAGCCCCAGCATTTT. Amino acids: CASRLTGGNQPQHF.

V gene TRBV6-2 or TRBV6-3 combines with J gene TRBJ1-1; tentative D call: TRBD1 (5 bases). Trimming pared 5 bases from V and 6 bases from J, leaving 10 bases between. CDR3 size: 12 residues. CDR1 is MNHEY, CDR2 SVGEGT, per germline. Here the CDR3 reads CASSERDPEAFF. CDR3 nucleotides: TGTGCCAGCAGTGAAAGGGACCCTGAAGCTTTCTTT.

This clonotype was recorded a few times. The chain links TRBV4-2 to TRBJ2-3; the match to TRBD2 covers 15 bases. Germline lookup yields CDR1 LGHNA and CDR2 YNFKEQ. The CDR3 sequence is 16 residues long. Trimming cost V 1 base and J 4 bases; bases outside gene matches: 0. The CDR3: CASSQGTSGGADTQYF. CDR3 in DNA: TGTGCCAGCAGCCAAGGGACTAGCGGGGGGGCAGATACGCAGTATTTT.

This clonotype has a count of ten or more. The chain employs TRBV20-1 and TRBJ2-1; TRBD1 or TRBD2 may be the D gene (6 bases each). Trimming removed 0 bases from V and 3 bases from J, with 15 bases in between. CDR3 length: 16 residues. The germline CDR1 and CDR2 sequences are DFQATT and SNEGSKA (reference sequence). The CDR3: CSARDIGGLNYNEQFF. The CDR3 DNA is TGCAGTGCTAGAGATATTGGGGGGCTTAACTACAATGAGCAGTTCTTC.

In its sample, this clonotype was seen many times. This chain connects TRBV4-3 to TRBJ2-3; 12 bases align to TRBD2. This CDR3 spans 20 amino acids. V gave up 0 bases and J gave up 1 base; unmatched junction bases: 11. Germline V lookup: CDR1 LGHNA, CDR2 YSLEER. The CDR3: CASSQDIASGGVIRTDTQYF. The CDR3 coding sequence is TGCGCCAGCAGCCAAGATATAGCTAGCGGGGGGGTAATTCGCACAGATACGCAGTATTTT.

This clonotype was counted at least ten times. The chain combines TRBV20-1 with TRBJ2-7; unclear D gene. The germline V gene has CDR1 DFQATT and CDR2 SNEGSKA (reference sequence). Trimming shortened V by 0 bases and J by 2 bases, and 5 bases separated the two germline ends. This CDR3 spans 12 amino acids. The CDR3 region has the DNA TGCAGTGCTAGAGATGGGCCCTACGAGCAGTACTTC. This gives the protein CSARDGPYEQYF.

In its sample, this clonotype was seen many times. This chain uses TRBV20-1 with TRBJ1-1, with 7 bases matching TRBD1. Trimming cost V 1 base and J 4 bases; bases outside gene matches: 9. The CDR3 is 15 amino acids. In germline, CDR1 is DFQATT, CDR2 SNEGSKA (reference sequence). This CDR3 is CSARGSDRVGTEAFF. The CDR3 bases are TGCAGTGCTAGAGGTTCCGACAGGGTGGGCACTGAAGCTTTCTTT.

CDR3 coding DNA: TGTGCCAGTAGTGACGAAACGGACAGCTATCCCTATGGCTACACCTTC. Protein product: CASSDETDSYPYGYTF. This chain links TRBV19 with TRBJ1-2; a weak D match, TRBD1 (6 bases). Germline values: CDR1 LNHDA, CDR2 SQIVND (reference sequence). The CDR3 runs to 16 residues. V was clipped by 5 bases and J by 4 bases, with 20 bases between them.

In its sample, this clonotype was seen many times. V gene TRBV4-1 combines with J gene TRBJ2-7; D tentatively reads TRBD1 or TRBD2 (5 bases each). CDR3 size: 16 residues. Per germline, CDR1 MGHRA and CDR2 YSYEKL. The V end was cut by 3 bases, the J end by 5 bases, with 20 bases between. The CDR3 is CASSQYGRGEKHEQYF. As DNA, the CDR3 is TGCGCCAGCAGCCAGTACGGACGAGGGGAGAAGCACGAGCAGTACTTC.

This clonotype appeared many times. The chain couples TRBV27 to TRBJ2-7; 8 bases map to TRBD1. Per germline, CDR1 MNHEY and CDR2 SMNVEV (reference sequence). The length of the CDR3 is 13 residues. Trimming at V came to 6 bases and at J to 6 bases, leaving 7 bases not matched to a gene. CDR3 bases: TGTGCCAGCAGGAGGACAGGGCATTTCGAGCAGTACTTC. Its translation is CASRRTGHFEQYF.

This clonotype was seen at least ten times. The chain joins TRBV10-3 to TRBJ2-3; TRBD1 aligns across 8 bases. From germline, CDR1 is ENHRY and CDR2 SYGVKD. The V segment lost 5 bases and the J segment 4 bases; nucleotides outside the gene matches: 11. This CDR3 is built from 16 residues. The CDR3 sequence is CAISKQTGESADTQYF. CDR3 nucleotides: TGTGCCATCAGTAAACAGACAGGGGAAAGCGCAGATACGCAGTATTTT.

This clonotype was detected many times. CDR3 loop: CASSTSTGELFF. The DNA of the CDR3 is TGTGCCAGCTCTACAAGCACCGGGGAGCTGTTTTTT. This chain links TRBV18 with TRBJ2-2; D remains unclear. Trimming stripped 6 bases from V and 4 bases from J, with 6 bases between. Per germline, CDR1 KGHSH and CDR2 LQKENI. This CDR3 has 12 amino acids.

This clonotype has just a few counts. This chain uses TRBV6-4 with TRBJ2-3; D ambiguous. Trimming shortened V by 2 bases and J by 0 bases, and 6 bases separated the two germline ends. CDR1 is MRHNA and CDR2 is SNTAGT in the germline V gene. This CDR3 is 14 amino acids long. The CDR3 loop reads CASSDGGSTDTQYF. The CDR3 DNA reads TGTGCCAGCAGTGACGGCGGAAGCACAGATACGCAGTATTTT.

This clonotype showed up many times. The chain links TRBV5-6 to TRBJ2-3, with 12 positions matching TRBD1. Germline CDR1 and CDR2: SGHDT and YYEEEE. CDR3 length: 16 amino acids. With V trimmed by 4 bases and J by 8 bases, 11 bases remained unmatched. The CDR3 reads CASSPTGTGGAGTQYF. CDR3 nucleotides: TGTGCCAGCAGCCCGACCGGGACAGGGGGCGCTGGTACGCAGTATTTT.

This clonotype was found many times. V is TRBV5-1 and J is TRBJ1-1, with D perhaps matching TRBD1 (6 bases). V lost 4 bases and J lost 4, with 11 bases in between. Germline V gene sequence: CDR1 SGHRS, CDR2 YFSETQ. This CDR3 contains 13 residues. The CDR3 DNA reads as TGCGCCAGCAGCGCAGGGGAACTCACTGAAGCTTTCTTT. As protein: CASSAGELTEAFF.

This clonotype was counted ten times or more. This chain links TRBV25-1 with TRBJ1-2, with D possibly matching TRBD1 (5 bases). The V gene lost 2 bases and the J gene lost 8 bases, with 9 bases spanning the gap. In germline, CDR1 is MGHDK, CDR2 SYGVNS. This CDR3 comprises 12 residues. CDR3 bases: TGTGCCAGCAGTGAACCCAGGGAAGGCTACACCTTC. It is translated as CASSEPREGYTF.

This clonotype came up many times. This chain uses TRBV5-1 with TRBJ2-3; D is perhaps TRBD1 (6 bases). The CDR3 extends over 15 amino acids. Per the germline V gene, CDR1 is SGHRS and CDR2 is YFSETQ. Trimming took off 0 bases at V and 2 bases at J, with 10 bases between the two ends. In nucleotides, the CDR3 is TGCGCCAGCAGCTTGGTTTGGGGGCCCACAGATACGCAGTATTTT. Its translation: CASSLVWGPTDTQYF.

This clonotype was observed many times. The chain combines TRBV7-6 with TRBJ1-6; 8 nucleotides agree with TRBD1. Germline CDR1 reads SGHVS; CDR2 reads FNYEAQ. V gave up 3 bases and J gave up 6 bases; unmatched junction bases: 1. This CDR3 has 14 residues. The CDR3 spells CASSFGQGNSPLHF. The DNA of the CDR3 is TGTGCCAGCAGCTTTGGACAGGGTAATTCACCCCTCCACTTT.

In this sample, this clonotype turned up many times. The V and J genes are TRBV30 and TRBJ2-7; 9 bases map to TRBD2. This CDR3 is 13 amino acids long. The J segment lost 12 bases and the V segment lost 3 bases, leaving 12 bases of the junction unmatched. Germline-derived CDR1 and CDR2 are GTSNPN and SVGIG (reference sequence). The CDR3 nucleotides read TGTGCCTGGAGAACCGGGGAGCGGGGGGCCACGTACTTC. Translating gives CAWRTGERGATYF.

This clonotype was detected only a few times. The CDR3 spells CASSKTRQVPTKLINEKLFF. The CDR3 DNA is TGTGCCAGCAGCAAAACTCGACAGGTCCCAACTAAGCTAATTAATGAAAAACTGTTTTTT. The chain joins TRBV21-1 to TRBJ1-4; the table's D call TRBD1 went unverified against the DNA. TRBV21-1 is designated a pseudogene. CDR3 length: 20 amino acids.